The sequence of this T cell receptor (beta chain) was determined in a study of Graves' ophthalmopathy and Graves' hyperthyroidism. Whole-study findings and limits: Detection in blood was also observed for most expanded thyroid clonotypes above 0.001 frequency.

About this clonotype: Its antigen is unidentified.

For repertoire sequencing, the TCR beta CDR3 regions were amplified from RNA transcripts. First-round RT-PCR with HTBI primers preceded a second-round multiplex PCR. TCRdb redid the calling of the multiplex PCR reads with MiXCR, one entry per CDR3 protein. Of about 370,000 distinct CDR3 sequences in the sample, 17% were seen once. Germline V CDR1 and CDR2: MGHRA, YSYEKL. CDR3 length: 16 residues. V lost 2 bases, J lost 7 bases, and 18 bases lay in between. The sample taken for sequencing was peripheral blood. The V call is TRBV4-1, the J call TRBJ1-5; a weak D match, TRBD1 (5 bases). The TCR sequence derives from an adult woman with stable Graves' hyperthyroidism. CDR3 loop: CASSQFSTRGGQPQHF. The CDR3 nucleotides read TGCGCCAGCAGCCAATTTTCTACCCGGGGGGGACAGCCCCAGCATTTT.